This entry concerns a single T cell receptor beta chain. The antigen is unknown. These data belong to a study of T cell responses to AZD1222 COVID-19 vaccine. The CDR3 is 13 residues long. Trimming left V 5 bases short and J 6 bases short, with 13 bases between. Germline assignment: CDR1 LGHDT and CDR2 YNNKEL (reference sequence). Assay used: immunoSEQ multiplex PCR; TCRdb lists only in-frame clones, some missing. The data hold roughly 200,000 clones, with about 93% observed a single time. Study results and caveats: The repertoires were collected only after the peak T cell response. Once two AZD1222 doses were given, Spike-specific TCR breadth and depth went up. Clonal diversity was possibly underestimated, and white British individuals and females predominated among donors.

This specimen consisted of peripheral blood, obtained on day 0 of MenACWY control vaccination. The clonotype originates from an adult in good health. The chain joins TRBV3-1 (or the pseudogene TRBV3-2) to TRBJ1-1; no firm D call. The CDR3 nucleotides are TGTGCCAGCAGCGAAGTGGGTGGCGCTGAAGCTTTCTTT. This gives the protein CASSEVGGAEAFF.